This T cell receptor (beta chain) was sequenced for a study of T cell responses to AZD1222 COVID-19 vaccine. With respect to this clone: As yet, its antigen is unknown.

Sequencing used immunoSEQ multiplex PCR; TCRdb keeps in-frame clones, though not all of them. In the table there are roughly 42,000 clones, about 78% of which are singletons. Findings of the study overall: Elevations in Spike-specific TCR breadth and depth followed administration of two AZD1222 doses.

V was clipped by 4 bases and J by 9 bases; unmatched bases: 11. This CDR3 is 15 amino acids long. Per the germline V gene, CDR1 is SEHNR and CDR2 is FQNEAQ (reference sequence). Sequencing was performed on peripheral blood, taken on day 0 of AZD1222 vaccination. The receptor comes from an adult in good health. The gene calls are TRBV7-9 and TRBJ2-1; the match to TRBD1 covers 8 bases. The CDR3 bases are TGTGCCAGCAGCTCAGGCCAGACAGGGGATACTGAGCAGTTCTTC. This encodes CASSSGQTGDTEQFF.